The 17 T cell receptor beta chains below were found in one sample sequenced in a study of cytomegalovirus exposure and HLA in healthy donors (dated by TCRdb to 2015 to 2018). Library creation used the immunoSEQ multiplex PCR assay. A mixture of 60 forward primers for TCR Vbeta segments and 13 reverse primers for TCR Jbeta segments was used in the multiplex PCR. TCRdb re-hosts the immuneACCESS table, in-frame sequences only. Its copies lack some clones; in the studies checked, an unresolved V gene accounts for under half of them, and the cause for the rest is not known. The sample table shows approximately 59,000 clones, and less than 70% are seen once. Clones ranked in the top ten supply 2.8% of the sample. Sequenced material: PBMCs. These receptors were collected from a man aged 25 to 45 in good health and CMV-seronegative.

This clone was picked up a small number of times. CDR3 in amino acids: CASTSVGGTEAFF. CDR3 nucleotides: TGTGCCAGCACCTCAGTCGGGGGCACTGAAGCTTTCTTT. The V gene is TRBV7-9, the J gene TRBJ1-1; maybe TRBD1 (5 bases). Germline lookup yields CDR1 SEHNR and CDR2 FQNEAQ (reference sequence). Trimming pared 7 bases from V and 4 bases from J, leaving 13 bases between. The CDR3 sequence is 13 residues long. The whole variable domain, remainder taken from reference TRBV7-9 and TRBJ1-1, is DTGVSQNPRHKITKRGQNVTFRCDPISEHNRLYWYRQTLGQGPEFLTYFQNEAQLEKSRLLSDRFSAERPKGSFSTLEIQRTEQGDSAMYLCASTSVGGTEAFFGQGTRLTVV.

J is TRBJ2-5 and V is TRBV1; the table calls TRBD2, which could not be checked here. TRBV1 is a pseudogene locus. The CDR3 consists of 12 residues. CDR3 sequence: CTTLTSQETQYF. The DNA for the CDR3 is TGCACCACCCTGACTAGCCAAGAGACCCAGTACTTC.

This clone was picked up a small number of times. V is TRBV2 and J is TRBJ2-5; 11 bases are a match to TRBD1. This CDR3 has 15 residues. The germline V gene has CDR1 SNHLY and CDR2 FYNNEI. The junction had 2 bases not matched to a gene; V was cut back by 5 bases and J by 0 bases. The CDR3 bases are TGTGCCAGCAGTAGGACAGGGGGCCACCAAGAGACCCAGTACTTC. As protein: CASSRTGGHQETQYF.

The chain links TRBV4-2 to TRBJ2-2; 8 nucleotides agree with TRBD1. The CDR3 consists of 16 residues. Germline-derived CDR1 and CDR2 are LGHNA and YNFKEQ. V shed 4 bases, J shed 1 base, and the junction held 5 bases outside the gene matches. As DNA, the CDR3 is TGTGCCAGCAGCCGGGTACAGGGGGAGAACACCGGGGAGCTGTTTTTT. Amino acid sequence: CASSRVQGENTGELFF.

This clone was seen a single time. The chain recombines TRBV5-1 with TRBJ2-5, with TRBD2 matching 14 bases. V gave up 3 bases and J gave up 3 bases; unmatched junction bases: 7. CDR1 is SGHRS and CDR2 is YFSETQ in the germline V gene. The CDR3 spans 17 residues. As DNA, the CDR3 is TGCGCCAGCAGCTACGGGCCGGGACTAGCGGGGGAAGAGACCCAGTACTTC. Amino acid sequence: CASSYGPGLAGEETQYF.

The chain uses TRBV13 and TRBJ1-5; unclear D gene. This CDR3 comprises 13 residues. CDR1 is PRHDT and CDR2 is FYEKMQ in the germline V gene (reference sequence). V lost 0 bases and J lost 5, with 5 bases in between. CDR3 sequence reads: CASSLGRDQPQHF. CDR3 coding DNA: TGTGCCAGCAGCTTAGGGAGAGATCAGCCCCAGCATTTT.

V gene TRBV9 combines with J gene TRBJ2-7; 8 positions match TRBD2. V lost 4 bases to trimming and J lost 3 bases; unmatched junction nucleotides: 6. The CDR3 is made up of 14 amino acids. Looked up from germline, CDR1 is SGDLS and CDR2 is YYNGEE. The CDR3 sequence: CASSSGGDYYEQYF. The CDR3 region has the DNA TGTGCCAGCAGCTCGGGGGGGGATTACTACGAGCAGTACTTC.

The rearrangement uses TRBV7-2 and TRBJ1-5; maybe TRBD1 (5 bases). Germline CDR1 and CDR2: SGHTA and FQGNSA. V was pared by 2 bases and J by 4 bases, with 15 bases between. The CDR3 loop spans 16 amino acids. Here the CDR3 reads CASSLFSGMRNQPQHF. In DNA, the CDR3 is TGTGCCAGCAGCTTATTTTCAGGGATGAGGAATCAGCCCCAGCATTTT.

The chain combines TRBV15 with TRBJ2-7; weak D call: TRBD1 (7 bases). Germline V CDR1 and CDR2: LNHNV, YYDKDF (reference sequence). V was cut by 0 bases and J by 4 bases, with 13 bases left in between. This CDR3 comprises 15 residues. In nucleotides, the CDR3 is TGTGCCACCAGCAGAGAGGGGCAGGGGGGATACGAGCAGTACTTC. Its translation is CATSREGQGGYEQYF.

The rearrangement uses TRBV4-2 and TRBJ1-1; weak D call: TRBD1 (6 bases). Germline V gene lookup returns CDR1 LGHNA and CDR2 YNFKEQ. The CDR3 spans 15 residues. V lost 0 bases and J lost 5, with 13 bases in between. The CDR3 region is CASSQDRAGETEAFF. CDR3 bases: TGTGCCAGCAGCCAAGATCGAGCAGGGGAGACTGAAGCTTTCTTT.

The sample holds a few counts of this clone. The rearrangement uses TRBV7-8 and TRBJ2-2, with D maybe TRBD2 (5 bases). The germline gives CDR1 SGHVS, CDR2 FQNEAQ. The length of the CDR3 is 13 residues. V was shortened by 4 bases and J by 3 bases, with 6 bases between the two germline ends. CDR3: CASSSGYTGELFF. The CDR3, as DNA: TGTGCCAGCAGCTCGGGGTACACCGGGGAGCTGTTTTTT.

This rearrangement joins TRBV9 to TRBJ1-2, with D unresolved. The length of the CDR3 is 15 residues. CDR1 and CDR2 from the germline V gene are SGDLS and YYNGEE. The V end was cut by 2 bases, the J end by 1 base, with 12 bases between. The DNA of the CDR3 is TGTGCCAGCAGCGTTGAGGGTTCTCTTAACTATGGCTACACCTTC. Protein: CASSVEGSLNYGYTF.

The chain recombines TRBV27 with TRBJ2-1; 8 bases match TRBD1. V shed 5 bases, J shed 8 bases, and the junction held 8 bases outside the gene matches. From germline, CDR1 is MNHEY and CDR2 SMNVEV (reference sequence). There are 14 residues in the CDR3. CDR3 residues: CASSAYQTGDEQFF. CDR3 nucleotide sequence: TGTGCCAGCAGTGCCTACCAGACAGGGGATGAGCAGTTCTTC.

The V and J genes are TRBV29-1 and TRBJ2-3; D gene ambiguous. Germline CDR1 and CDR2: SQVTM and ANQGSEA. Trimming shortened V by 5 bases and J by 4 bases, and 10 bases separated the two germline ends. The CDR3 sequence is 12 residues long. The CDR3 DNA follows: TGCAGCGTTTGTCCCTCCGCAGATACGCAGTATTTT. Its protein product is CSVCPSADTQYF.

This clone has a handful of counts. The CDR3 DNA sequence: TGTGCCAGCAGCTGGACCGGGACAGCGACTTACAATGAGCAGTTCTTC. Translated, it gives CASSWTGTATYNEQFF. The V call is TRBV5-6, the J call TRBJ2-1; 7 bases fit TRBD1. Germline loops: CDR1 SGHDT, CDR2 YYEEEE. Trimming at V came to 3 bases and at J to 4 bases, leaving 10 bases not matched to a gene. The CDR3 length is 16 residues.

A single count supports this clone. The chain carries TRBV27 and TRBJ1-1; 7 bases fit TRBD1. Unmatched junction bases numbered 4, after V lost 1 base and J lost 2 bases. Germline V CDR1 and CDR2: MNHEY, SMNVEV (reference sequence). The CDR3 runs to 15 residues. The chain's CDR3 is CASSLYRGLNTEAFF. As DNA, the CDR3 is TGTGCCAGCAGTTTATACAGGGGCCTAAACACTGAAGCTTTCTTT.

The chain combines TRBV7-2 with TRBJ1-5; a weak D match, TRBD1 (5 bases). The CDR3 length is 16 residues. The V end lost 5 bases, the J end lost 0 bases, and 14 bases lay between the germline ends. Looked up from germline, CDR1 is SGHTA and CDR2 is FQGNSA. The CDR3 sequence is CASSPLGGYSNQPQHF. CDR3 in DNA: TGTGCCAGCAGCCCCCTGGGGGGTTATAGCAATCAGCCCCAGCATTTT. The variable domain in full, with the rest retrieved from reference TRBV7-2 and TRBJ1-5, is GAGVSQSPSNKVTEKGKDVELRCDPISGHTALYWYRQSLGQGLEFLIYFQGNSAPDKSGLPSDRFSAERTGGSVSTLTIQRTQQEDSAVYLCASSPLGGYSNQPQHFGDGTRLSIL.